The 13 T cell receptor beta chains presented below share a single source sample, sequenced in a study of blood T cell repertoires in COVID-19. Profiling relied on immunoSEQ multiplex PCR, and the TCRdb table lists in-frame clones only, not all of them. The sample holds tens of thousands of clones, 75% to 80% seen once. The sequenced sample was peripheral blood. All receptors come from a man between 65 and 85 years old with active or convalescent COVID-19.

The rearrangement links TRBV5-7 to TRBJ1-6, with 8 bases aligning to TRBD1. TRBV5-7 is an ORF, with its function uncertain. The trim removed 3 bases at V and 8 bases at J, leaving 13 bases unmatched. CDR3 length: 17 residues. The CDR3 DNA follows: TGTGCCAGCAGCTCGGGACAGGCCTCACCGGAATATTCACCCCTCCACTTT. This encodes CASSSGQASPEYSPLHF.

This clone was observed once. The chain links TRBV4-1 to TRBJ1-4; TRBD1 matches at 7 bases. This CDR3 spans 16 amino acids. CDR1 MGHRA and CDR2 YSYEKL come from the germline V gene. J lost 2 bases, V lost 1 base, and 4 bases had no gene match. The CDR3 nucleotides read TGCGCCAGCAGCCAAGTAGAAGGGGGCACTAATGAAAAACTGTTTTTT. The encoded protein is CASSQVEGGTNEKLFF.

Details on this clone: This CDR3 is also generated by other DNA sequences in the sample. This rearrangement joins TRBV2 to TRBJ1-5; the match to TRBD1 covers 7 bases. With 6 bases clipped from V and 6 bases from J, the junction kept 5 bases outside the gene matches. The germline V gene has CDR1 SNHLY and CDR2 FYNNEI. The CDR3 has 13 residues. CDR3 sequence: CASSRQGPQPQHF. The CDR3 DNA reads as TGTGCCAGCAGCAGACAGGGTCCTCAGCCCCAGCATTTT.

This chain connects TRBV9 to TRBJ1-5; possible D gene TRBD1, 5 bases. V dropped 0 bases and J dropped 3 bases, with 10 bases sitting between them. Germline V gene sequence: CDR1 SGDLS, CDR2 YYNGEE. The CDR3 sequence is 15 residues long. The CDR3 spells CASSVGEGDNQPQHF. CDR3 nucleotide sequence: TGTGCCAGCAGCGTAGGGGAAGGGGACAATCAGCCCCAGCATTTT.

This clone was counted once. This sequence joins TRBV6-6 and TRBJ2-7, with 9 bases lining up with TRBD1. From germline, CDR1 is MNHNY and CDR2 SVGAGI (reference sequence). This CDR3 has 14 amino acids. J lost 3 bases, V lost 5 bases, and 5 bases had no gene match. As DNA, the CDR3 is TGTGCCAGCAGTGGAGGGACAGGGAGCTACGAGCAGTACTTC. Encoded protein: CASSGGTGSYEQYF.

V gene TRBV29-1 combines with J gene TRBJ1-2; perhaps TRBD1 as D (5 bases). The germline gives CDR1 SQVTM, CDR2 ANQGSEA. The CDR3 extends over 14 amino acids. V lost 2 bases and J 4 bases, leaving 14 bases between the germline ends. CDR3 DNA: TGCAGCGTTGAAACACAGACAGTGAGCTATGGCTACACCTTC. Translation: CSVETQTVSYGYTF.

This clone was detected a few times. The genes are TRBV4-1 and TRBJ2-2; D gene unclear. Germline V gene lookup returns CDR1 MGHRA and CDR2 YSYEKL. The ends were cut back, 2 bases at V and 0 bases at J, with 10 bases in the middle. This CDR3 contains 16 residues. CDR3 in DNA: TGCGCCAGCAGCCAACCTAGGCTGACGAACACCGGGGAGCTGTTTTTT. This sequence encodes CASSQPRLTNTGELFF.

This sequence joins TRBV10-1 and TRBJ2-2; D remains ambiguous. The V gene's germline CDR1 is WNHNN and CDR2 SYGVQD (reference sequence). Trimming removed 6 bases from V and 4 bases from J, with 9 bases in between. This CDR3 has 13 residues. CDR3 in amino acids: CASSLQSTGELFF. The CDR3 coding sequence is TGCGCCAGCAGCCTCCAGTCCACCGGGGAGCTGTTTTTT.

The V gene is TRBV11-3, the J gene TRBJ1-2, with D tentatively TRBD1 (6 bases). The V gene's germline CDR1 is SGHNT and CDR2 YENEEA. The CDR3 spans 15 residues. Trimming left V 1 base short and J 5 bases short, with 14 bases between. CDR3 in amino acids: CASSLGYRTAYGYTF. The CDR3 region has the DNA TGTGCCAGCAGCTTAGGCTATCGGACAGCTTATGGCTACACCTTC.

The chain employs TRBV5-1 and TRBJ2-1, with 13 bases lining up with TRBD2. The junction had 15 bases not matched to a gene; V was cut back by 4 bases and J by 8 bases. From germline, CDR1 is SGHRS and CDR2 YFSETQ. The CDR3 has 18 residues. The CDR3 region is CASSQELRTSGGGDEQFF. CDR3 bases: TGCGCCAGCAGCCAAGAGCTGAGGACTAGCGGGGGAGGGGATGAGCAGTTCTTC.

The chain employs TRBV29-1 and TRBJ2-1; no reliable D call. Germline-derived CDR1 and CDR2 are SQVTM and ANQGSEA. The length of the CDR3 is 13 residues. Trimming shortened V by 6 bases and J by 2 bases, and 11 bases separated the two germline ends. The DNA for the CDR3 is TGCAGCGTACCCAAGAACACCTACAATGAGCAGTTCTTC. Translated: CSVPKNTYNEQFF.

This chain links TRBV19 with TRBJ2-7, with 7 bases identical to TRBD1. The trim removed 0 bases at V and 6 bases at J, leaving 14 bases unmatched. CDR1 and CDR2 (germline): LNHDA, SQIVND (reference sequence). This CDR3 has 17 residues. The CDR3 spells CASSIDQGGLRGSEQYF. The CDR3 DNA is TGTGCCAGTAGTATAGACCAAGGGGGCCTAAGGGGAAGCGAGCAGTACTTC.

CDR3 coding DNA: TGTGCCGCCTCCCAAGGGCAGGGATACACCTTC. Translating gives CAASQGQGYTF. The chain is built from TRBV6-5 and TRBJ1-2; TRBD1 might be the D (5 bases). The CDR3 runs to 11 residues. Per the germline V gene, CDR1 is MNHEY and CDR2 is SVGAGI. The V end was cut by 11 bases, the J end by 11 bases, with 18 bases between.